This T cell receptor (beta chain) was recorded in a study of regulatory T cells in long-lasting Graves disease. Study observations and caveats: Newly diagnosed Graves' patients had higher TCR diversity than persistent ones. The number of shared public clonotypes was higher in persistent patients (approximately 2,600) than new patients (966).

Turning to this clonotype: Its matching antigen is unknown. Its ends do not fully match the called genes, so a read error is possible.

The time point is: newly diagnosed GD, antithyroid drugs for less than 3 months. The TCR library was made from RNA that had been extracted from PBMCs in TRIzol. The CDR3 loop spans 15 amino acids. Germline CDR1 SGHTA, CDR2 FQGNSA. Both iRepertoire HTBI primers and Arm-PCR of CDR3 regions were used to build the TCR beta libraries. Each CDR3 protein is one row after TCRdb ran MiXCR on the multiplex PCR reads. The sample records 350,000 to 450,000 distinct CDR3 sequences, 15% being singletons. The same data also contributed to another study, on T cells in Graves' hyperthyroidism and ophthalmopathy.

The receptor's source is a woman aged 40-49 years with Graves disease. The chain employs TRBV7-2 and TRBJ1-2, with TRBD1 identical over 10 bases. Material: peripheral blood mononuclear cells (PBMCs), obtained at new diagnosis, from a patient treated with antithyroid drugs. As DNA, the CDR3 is TGTGCCAACAGCCCAGGGTCGGACAGGGGGTTCGGCTACACCTTC. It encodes CANSPGSDRGFGYTF.